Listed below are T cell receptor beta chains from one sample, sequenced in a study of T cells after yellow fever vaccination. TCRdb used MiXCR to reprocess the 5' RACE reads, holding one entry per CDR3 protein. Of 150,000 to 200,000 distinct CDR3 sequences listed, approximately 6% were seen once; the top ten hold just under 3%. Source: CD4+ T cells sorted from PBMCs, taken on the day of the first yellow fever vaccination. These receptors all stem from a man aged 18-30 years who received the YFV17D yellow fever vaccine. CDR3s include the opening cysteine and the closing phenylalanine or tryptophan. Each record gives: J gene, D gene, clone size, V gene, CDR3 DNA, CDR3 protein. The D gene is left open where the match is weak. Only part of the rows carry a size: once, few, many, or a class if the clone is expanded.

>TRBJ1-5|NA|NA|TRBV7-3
TGTGCCAGCAGCGGACCTTGGGGAACGAATCAGCCCCAGCATTTT
CASSGPWGTNQPQHF
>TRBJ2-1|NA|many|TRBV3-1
TGTGCCAGCAGCCGCGACTTTGGAGGTGAGCAGTTCTTC
CASSRDFGGEQFF
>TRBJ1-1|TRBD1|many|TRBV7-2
TGTGCCAGCAGCTTAGCCTACAGGGGCACTGAAGCTTTCTTT
CASSLAYRGTEAFF
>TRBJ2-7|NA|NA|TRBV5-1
TGCGCCAGCAGTTCGGCCCTCCCCGGTGCCTACGAGCAGTACTTC
CASSSALPGAYEQYF
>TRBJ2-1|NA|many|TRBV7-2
TGTGCCAGCAGCCTGATCTTCGGGGTTCAGTTCTTC
CASSLIFGVQFF
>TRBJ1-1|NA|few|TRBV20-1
TGCAGTGCTAGACTCCCCCAAACGGCTTTCTTT
CSARLPQTAFF
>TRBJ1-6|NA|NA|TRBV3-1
TGTGCCAGCAGCCAGACAGATAATTCACCCCTCCACTTT
CASSQTDNSPLHF
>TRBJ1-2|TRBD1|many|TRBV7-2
TGTGCCAGCAGCTTCCGGACAGGGGTGGAGTATGGCTACACCTTC
CASSFRTGVEYGYTF
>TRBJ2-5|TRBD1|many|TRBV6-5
TGTGCCAGCGCCCGGGACAGGGGAGAGACCCAGTACTTC
CASARDRGETQYF
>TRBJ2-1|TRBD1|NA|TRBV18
TGTGCCAGCTCACCTCCGGGACAGGGGGCTAAAAATGAGCAGTTCTTC
CASSPPGQGAKNEQFF
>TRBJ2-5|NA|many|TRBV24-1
TGTGCCACCAGTGATTCGCAAAATCAAGAGACCCAGTACTTC
CATSDSQNQETQYF
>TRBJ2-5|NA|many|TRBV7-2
TGTGCCAGCAGCCCCCGTAACCCGGGGGAGACCCAGTACTTC
CASSPRNPGETQYF
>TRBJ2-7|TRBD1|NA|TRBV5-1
TGCGCCAGCAGCACCGGGACAGCGATCTACGAGCAGTACTTC
CASSTGTAIYEQYF
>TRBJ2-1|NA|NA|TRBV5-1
TGCGCCAGCAGCTTACAGTACAATGAGCAGTTCTTC
CASSLQYNEQFF
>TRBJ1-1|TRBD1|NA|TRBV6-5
TGTGCCAGCAGTTTATCCGGGACAGTCTCTGAAGCTTTCTTT
CASSLSGTVSEAFF
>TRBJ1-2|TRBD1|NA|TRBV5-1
TGCGCCAGCAGCCCGACAGGGGGCGGGACTGGCTACACCTTC
CASSPTGGGTGYTF
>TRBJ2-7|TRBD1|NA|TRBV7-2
TGTGCCAGCAGCCGTCCCGGGACAGGGATCGAGCAGTACTTC
CASSRPGTGIEQYF